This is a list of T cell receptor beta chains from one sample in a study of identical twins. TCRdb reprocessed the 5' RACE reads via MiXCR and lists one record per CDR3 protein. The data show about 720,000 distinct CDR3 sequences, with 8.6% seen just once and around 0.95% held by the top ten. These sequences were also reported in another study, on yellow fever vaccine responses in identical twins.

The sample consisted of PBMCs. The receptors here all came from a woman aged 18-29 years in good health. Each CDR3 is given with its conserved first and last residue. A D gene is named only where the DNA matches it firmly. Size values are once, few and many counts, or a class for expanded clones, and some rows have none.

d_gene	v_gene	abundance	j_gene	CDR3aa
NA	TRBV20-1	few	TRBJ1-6	CSARQLSSYNSPLHF
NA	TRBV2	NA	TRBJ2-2	CASPRPGGELFF
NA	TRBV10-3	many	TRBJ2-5	CAISEFSGTGETQYF
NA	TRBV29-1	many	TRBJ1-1	CSVGDLTKLAEAFF
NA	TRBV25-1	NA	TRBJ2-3	CASSGSRTDTQYF
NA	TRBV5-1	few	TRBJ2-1	CASSSRVEATNEQFF
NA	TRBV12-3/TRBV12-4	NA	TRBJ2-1	CASSSGTVYDEQFF
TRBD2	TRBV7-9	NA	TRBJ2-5	CASSSGLAGGLGETQYF
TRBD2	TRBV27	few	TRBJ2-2	CASRKLAGGLAGELFF
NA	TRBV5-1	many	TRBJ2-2	CASSWGVNTGELFF
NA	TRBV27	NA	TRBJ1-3	CASSPGPGNTIYF
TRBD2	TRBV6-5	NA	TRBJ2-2	CASSYSPLAGGAGELFF
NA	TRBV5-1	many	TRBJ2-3	CASSLTGPGTDTQYF
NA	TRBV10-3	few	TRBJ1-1	CAVQQDMNTEAFF
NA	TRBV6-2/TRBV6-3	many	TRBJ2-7	CASTLQATSYEQYF
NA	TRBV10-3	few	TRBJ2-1	CAISEPPQQFF
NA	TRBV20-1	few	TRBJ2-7	CSAFSGNSYEQYF
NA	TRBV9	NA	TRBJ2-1	CASSVGPTLFF
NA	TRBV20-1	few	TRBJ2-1	CSALREGVQFF
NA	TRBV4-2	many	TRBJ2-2	CASSREQGLNTGELFF
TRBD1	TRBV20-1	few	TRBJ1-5	CSARDPDRGRNQPQHF
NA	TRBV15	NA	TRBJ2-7	CATSREGAGANYEQYF
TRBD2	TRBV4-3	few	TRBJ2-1	CASSQELAGGSYNEQFF
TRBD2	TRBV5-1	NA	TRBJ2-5	CASSLTGTSGVETQYF
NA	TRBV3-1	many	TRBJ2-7	CASSRGGEQYF
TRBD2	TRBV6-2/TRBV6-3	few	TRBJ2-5	CASSYPQTSREETQYF
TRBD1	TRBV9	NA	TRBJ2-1	CASSGGIGGDYNEQFF
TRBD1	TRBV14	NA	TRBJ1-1	CASSQDPNRGYTEASF
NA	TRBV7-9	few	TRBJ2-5	CASSTQGGQETQYF
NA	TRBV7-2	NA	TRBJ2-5	CASSLEFGIRGTQYF
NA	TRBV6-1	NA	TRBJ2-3	CASSEGSTDTQYF
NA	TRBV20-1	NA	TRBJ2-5	CSAVVAVQETQYF
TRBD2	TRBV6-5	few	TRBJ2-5	CASSYSAGSQETQYF
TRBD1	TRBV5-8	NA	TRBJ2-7	CASSLGTTGANYEQYF
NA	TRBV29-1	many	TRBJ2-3	CSVGQTWGDTQYF
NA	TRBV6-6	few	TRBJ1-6	CASTRDSPLHF
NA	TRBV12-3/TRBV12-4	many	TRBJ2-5	CASSVTVMNQETQYF
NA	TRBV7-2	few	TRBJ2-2	CASSLVGRDTGELFF
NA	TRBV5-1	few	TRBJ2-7	CASSYRAAPSSYEQYF
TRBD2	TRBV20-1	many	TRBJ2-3	CSATIAGEGTDTQYF
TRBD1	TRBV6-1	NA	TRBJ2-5	CASSKDRTYQETQYF
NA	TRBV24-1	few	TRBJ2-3	CATSVRGSTDTQYF